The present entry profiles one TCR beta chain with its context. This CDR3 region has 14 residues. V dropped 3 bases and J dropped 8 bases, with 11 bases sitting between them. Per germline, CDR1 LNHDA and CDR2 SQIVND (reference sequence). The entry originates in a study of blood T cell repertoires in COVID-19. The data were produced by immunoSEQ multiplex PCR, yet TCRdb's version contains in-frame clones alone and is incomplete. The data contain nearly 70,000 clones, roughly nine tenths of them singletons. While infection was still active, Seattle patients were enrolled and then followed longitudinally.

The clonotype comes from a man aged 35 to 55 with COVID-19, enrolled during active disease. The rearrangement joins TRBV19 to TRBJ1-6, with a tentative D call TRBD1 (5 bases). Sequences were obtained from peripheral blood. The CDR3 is CASSMYLRDSPLHF. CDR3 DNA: TGTGCCAGTAGTATGTACCTCAGGGATTCACCCCTCCACTTT.